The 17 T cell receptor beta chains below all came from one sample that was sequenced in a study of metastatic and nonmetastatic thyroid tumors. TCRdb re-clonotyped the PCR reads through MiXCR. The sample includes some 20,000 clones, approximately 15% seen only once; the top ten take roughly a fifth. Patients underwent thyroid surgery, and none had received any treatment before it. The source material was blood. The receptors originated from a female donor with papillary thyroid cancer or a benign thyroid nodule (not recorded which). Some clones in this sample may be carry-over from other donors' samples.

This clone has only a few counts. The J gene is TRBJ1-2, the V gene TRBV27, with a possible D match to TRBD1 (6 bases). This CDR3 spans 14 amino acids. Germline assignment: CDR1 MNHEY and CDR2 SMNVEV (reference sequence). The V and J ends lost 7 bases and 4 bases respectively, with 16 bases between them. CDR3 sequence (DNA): TGTGCCAGCAACAAACAGGGCGCGGGCTATGGCTACACCTTC. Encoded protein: CASNKQGAGYGYTF.

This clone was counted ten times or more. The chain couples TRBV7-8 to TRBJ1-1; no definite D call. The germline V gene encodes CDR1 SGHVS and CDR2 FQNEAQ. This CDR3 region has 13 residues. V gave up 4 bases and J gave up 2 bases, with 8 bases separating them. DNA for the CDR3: TGTGCCAGCAGCTCCGAGGTTAACACTGAAGCTTTCTTT. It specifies CASSSEVNTEAFF. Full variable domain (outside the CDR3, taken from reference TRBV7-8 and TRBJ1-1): GAGVSQSPRYKVAKRGQDVALRCDPISGHVSLFWYQQALGQGPEFLTYFQNEAQLDKSGLPSDRFFAERPEGSVSTLKIQRTQQEDSAVYLCASSSEVNTEAFFGQGTRLTVV.

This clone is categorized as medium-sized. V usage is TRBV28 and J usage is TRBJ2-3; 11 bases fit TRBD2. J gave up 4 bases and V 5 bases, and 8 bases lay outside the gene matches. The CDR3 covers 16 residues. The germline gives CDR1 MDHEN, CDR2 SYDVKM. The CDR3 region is CASSRLTSGSPDTQYF. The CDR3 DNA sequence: TGTGCCAGCAGTCGCCTCACTAGCGGGAGTCCAGATACGCAGTATTTT.

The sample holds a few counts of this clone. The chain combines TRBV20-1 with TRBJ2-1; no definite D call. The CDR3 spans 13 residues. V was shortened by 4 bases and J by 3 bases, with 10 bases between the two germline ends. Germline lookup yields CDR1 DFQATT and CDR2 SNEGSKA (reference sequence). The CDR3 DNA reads TGCAGTGCTAACCGACCCGACTACAATGAGCAGTTCTTC. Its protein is CSANRPDYNEQFF.

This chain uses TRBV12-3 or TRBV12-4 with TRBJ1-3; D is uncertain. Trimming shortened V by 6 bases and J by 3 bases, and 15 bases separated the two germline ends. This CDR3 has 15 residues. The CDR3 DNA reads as TGTGCCAGCAGCTCAGACATTCACGGTGGAAACACCATATATTTT. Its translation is CASSSDIHGGNTIYF.

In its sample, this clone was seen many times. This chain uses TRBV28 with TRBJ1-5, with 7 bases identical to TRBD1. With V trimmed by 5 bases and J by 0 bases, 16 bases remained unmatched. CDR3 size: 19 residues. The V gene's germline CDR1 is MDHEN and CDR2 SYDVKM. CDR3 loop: CASSGPTGNFKTSNQPQHF. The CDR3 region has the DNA TGTGCCAGCAGTGGCCCGACAGGGAACTTTAAAACTAGCAATCAGCCCCAGCATTTT.

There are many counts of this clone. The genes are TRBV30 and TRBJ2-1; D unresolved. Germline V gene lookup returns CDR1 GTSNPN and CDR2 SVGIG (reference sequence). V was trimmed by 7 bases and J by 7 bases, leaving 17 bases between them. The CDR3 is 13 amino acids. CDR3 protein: CASRSGGSNEQFF. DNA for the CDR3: TGTGCCTCAAGATCGGGCGGCTCTAATGAGCAGTTCTTC.

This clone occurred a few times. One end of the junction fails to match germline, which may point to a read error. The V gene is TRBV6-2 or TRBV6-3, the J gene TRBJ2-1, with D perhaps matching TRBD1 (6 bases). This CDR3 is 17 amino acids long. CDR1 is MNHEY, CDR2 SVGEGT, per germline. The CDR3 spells CASRSTRGGRGLDEHFF. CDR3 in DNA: TGTGCCAGCAGGTCGACCAGGGGCGGCAGGGGTTTGGATGAGCATTTCTTC.

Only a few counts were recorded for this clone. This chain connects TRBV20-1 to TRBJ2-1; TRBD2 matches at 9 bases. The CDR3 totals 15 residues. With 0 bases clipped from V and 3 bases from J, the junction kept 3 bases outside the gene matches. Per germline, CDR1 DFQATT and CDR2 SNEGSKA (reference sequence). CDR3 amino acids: CSARDVTSGYNEQFF. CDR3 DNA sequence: TGCAGTGCTAGAGACGTGACTAGCGGCTACAATGAGCAGTTCTTC.

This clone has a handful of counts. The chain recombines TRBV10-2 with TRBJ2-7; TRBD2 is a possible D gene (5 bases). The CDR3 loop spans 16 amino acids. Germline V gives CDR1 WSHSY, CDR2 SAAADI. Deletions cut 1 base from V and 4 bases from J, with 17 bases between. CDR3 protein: CASSEFGSQPGYEQYF. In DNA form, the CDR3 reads TGCGCCAGCAGTGAGTTTGGGAGTCAACCCGGTTACGAGCAGTACTTC.

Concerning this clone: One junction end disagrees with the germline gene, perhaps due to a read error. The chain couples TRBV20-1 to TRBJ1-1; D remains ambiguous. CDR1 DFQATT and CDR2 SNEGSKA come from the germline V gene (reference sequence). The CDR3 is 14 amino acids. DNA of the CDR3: TGCGGTGCTAGGGTAGAGGTGTCCCACACTGAAGCTTTCTTT. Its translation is CGARVEVSHTEAFF.

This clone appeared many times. CDR3 sequence: CASKVSSGYEQYF. In DNA form, the CDR3 reads TGTGCCAGCAAGGTCTCTAGCGGCTACGAGCAGTACTTC. The chain links TRBV2 to TRBJ2-7, with 7 bases fitting TRBD2. Germline V gene data show CDR1 as SNHLY and CDR2 as FYNNEI. With V trimmed by 7 bases and J by 3 bases, 6 bases remained unmatched. The CDR3 spans 13 residues.

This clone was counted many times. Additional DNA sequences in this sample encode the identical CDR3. CDR3 DNA sequence: TGCAGTGCTACCCAGCGGGCCGGAGCTGGGCGGGCGCAGTATTTT. Encoded protein: CSATQRAGAGRAQYF. V is TRBV20-1 and J is TRBJ2-3; D may be TRBD2 (6 bases). This CDR3 spans 15 amino acids. CDR1 is DFQATT and CDR2 is SNEGSKA in the germline V gene (reference sequence). Trimming left V 4 bases short and J 10 bases short, with 24 bases between.

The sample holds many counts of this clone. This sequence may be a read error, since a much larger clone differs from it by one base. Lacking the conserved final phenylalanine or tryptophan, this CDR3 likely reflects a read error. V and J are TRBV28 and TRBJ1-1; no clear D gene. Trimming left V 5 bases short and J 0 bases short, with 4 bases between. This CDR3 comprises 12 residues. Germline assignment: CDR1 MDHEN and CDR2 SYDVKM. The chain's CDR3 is CASSPMNTEAFS. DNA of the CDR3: TGTGCCAGCAGTCCGATGAACACTGAAGCTTTCTCT.

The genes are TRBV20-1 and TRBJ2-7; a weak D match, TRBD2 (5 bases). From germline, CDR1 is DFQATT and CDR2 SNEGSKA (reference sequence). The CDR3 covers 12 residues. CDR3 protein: CNSSPLLYEQYF. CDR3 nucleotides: TGCAATTCTAGCCCCCTCCTCTACGAGCAGTACTTC.

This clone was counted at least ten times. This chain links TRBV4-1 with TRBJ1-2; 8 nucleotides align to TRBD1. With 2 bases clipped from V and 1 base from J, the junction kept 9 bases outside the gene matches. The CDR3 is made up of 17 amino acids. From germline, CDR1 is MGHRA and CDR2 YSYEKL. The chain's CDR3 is CASSQRQGAILNYGYTF. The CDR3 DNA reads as TGCGCCAGCAGCCAACGGCAGGGGGCAATACTTAACTATGGCTACACCTTC.

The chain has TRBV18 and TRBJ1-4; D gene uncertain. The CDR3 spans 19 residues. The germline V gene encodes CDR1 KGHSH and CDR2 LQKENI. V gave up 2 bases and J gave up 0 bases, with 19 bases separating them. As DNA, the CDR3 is TGTGCCAGCTCACCAGCTGTGGCAGAATCGTGGGCAACTAATGAAAAACTGTTTTTT. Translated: CASSPAVAESWATNEKLFF.